The 13 T cell receptor beta chains given below trace back to one sample, sequenced in a study of CD8 T cells in Susac syndrome. It was with random hexamers that roughly 0.45 to 1 ug RNA was reverse transcribed. In TCRdb, the immunoSEQ multiplex PCR reads were re-called with MiXCR into one record per CDR3 protein. The repertoire consists of 100,000 to 150,000 distinct CDR3 sequences, with about 96% occurring once and the leading ten covering approximately 0.12%. Sample: CD4+ T cells from PBMCs. These receptors all come from a human donor in good health.

J is TRBJ1-2 and V is TRBV29-1; D not resolved. There are 13 residues in the CDR3. Trimming cost V 4 bases and J 0 bases, with 9 bases left between them. Germline CDR1 reads SQVTM; CDR2 reads ANQGSEA. The chain's CDR3 is CSVARTPNYGYTF. CDR3 nucleotides: TGCAGCGTTGCTAGGACCCCTAACTATGGCTACACCTTC.

J is TRBJ2-7 and V is TRBV28; possible D gene TRBD2, 5 bases. Trimming left V 8 bases short and J 7 bases short, with 15 bases between. The CDR3 is 12 amino acids. CDR1 is MDHEN, CDR2 SYDVKM, per germline. The CDR3 nucleotides are TGTGCCAGCGGAGGTAGAGTGGGGGAGCAGTACTTC. Protein product: CASGGRVGEQYF.

This chain uses TRBV28 with TRBJ1-1, with D possibly being TRBD1 (6 bases). V shed 4 bases and J shed 4 bases, with 10 bases lying between them. The CDR3 contains 13 residues. CDR1 is MDHEN and CDR2 is SYDVKM in the germline V gene. The CDR3 reads CASSSGHSTEAFF. The CDR3 nucleotides are TGTGCCAGCAGTTCGGGACATAGCACTGAAGCTTTCTTT.

CDR3 bases: TGCAGTGCTAGAGAGGCAGGGAGTCGGTCCGAGCAGTACTTC. It encodes CSAREAGSRSEQYF. This chain uses TRBV20-1 with TRBJ2-7, with D perhaps given as TRBD1 or TRBD2 (5 bases each). V gave up 0 bases and J gave up 6 bases, with 15 bases separating them. From germline, CDR1 is DFQATT and CDR2 SNEGSKA (reference sequence). The CDR3 loop spans 14 amino acids.

The chain has TRBV29-1 and TRBJ2-1; D may be TRBD1 or TRBD2 (6 bases each). Per the germline V gene, CDR1 is SQVTM and CDR2 is ANQGSEA. There are 14 residues in the CDR3. V was shortened by 6 bases and J by 6 bases, with 18 bases between the two germline ends. The CDR3: CSVAFRGASNEQFF. The CDR3 nucleotides read TGCAGCGTCGCCTTTAGGGGGGCGAGCAATGAGCAGTTCTTC.

This rearrangement joins TRBV6-1 to TRBJ2-1; D gene uncertain. Germline lookup yields CDR1 MNHNS and CDR2 SASEGT. V lost 5 bases and J lost 5, with 1 base in between. CDR3 size: 10 residues. Here the CDR3 DNA reads TGTGCCAGCAGTCACAATGAGCAGTTCTTC. This encodes CASSHNEQFF.

This chain connects TRBV29-1 to TRBJ2-3, with a weak D call TRBD2 (7 bases). V was trimmed by 7 bases and J by 5 bases, leaving 19 bases between them. CDR3 size: 14 residues. Germline CDR1 and CDR2: SQVTM and ANQGSEA. Written as DNA, the CDR3 is TGCAGCGGGGGAGGCGGGGGCCAAGGAGATACGCAGTATTTT. This translates into CSGGGGGQGDTQYF.

The V call is TRBV3-1, the J call TRBJ2-4; D is tentatively TRBD1 or TRBD2 (5 bases each). Germline V gene lookup returns CDR1 LGHDT and CDR2 YNNKEL (reference sequence). This CDR3 contains 14 residues. V lost 1 base, J lost 9 bases, and 13 bases lay in between. The CDR3 coding sequence is TGTGCCAGCAGCCAAGGAGGGGCAGGGACCATTCAGTACTTC. Residues: CASSQGGAGTIQYF.

The V gene is TRBV5-1, the J gene TRBJ2-1; D not resolved. The CDR3 is made up of 13 amino acids. The V and J ends lost 0 bases and 9 bases respectively, with 10 bases between them. Looked up from germline, CDR1 is SGHRS and CDR2 is YFSETQ. The CDR3 nucleotides read TGCGCCAGCAGCTTGGAGCTAGACACTGAGCAGTTCTTC. Its translation: CASSLELDTEQFF. Combining the CDR3 with reference TRBV5-1 and TRBJ2-1 gives the whole variable domain KAGVTQTPRYLIKTRGQQVTLSCSPISGHRSVSWYQQTPGQGLQFLFEYFSETQRNKGNFPGRFSGRQFSNSRSEMNVSTLELGDSALYLCASSLELDTEQFFGPGTRLTVL.

V gene TRBV2 combines with J gene TRBJ1-5; 8 bases are a match to TRBD1. This CDR3 contains 14 residues. The germline gives CDR1 SNHLY, CDR2 FYNNEI. The V segment lost 6 bases and the J segment 2 bases; nucleotides outside the gene matches: 3. CDR3: CASRQTGGNQPQHF. CDR3 in DNA: TGTGCCAGCAGGCAGACAGGGGGCAATCAGCCCCAGCATTTT. Filled out from reference TRBV2 and TRBJ1-5, the complete variable domain reads EPEVTQTPSHQVTQMGQEVILRCVPISNHLYFYWYRQILGQKVEFLVSFYNNEISEKSEIFDDQFSVERPDGSNFTLKIRSTKLEDSAMYFCASRQTGGNQPQHFGDGTRLSIL.

This chain links TRBV6-5 with TRBJ2-5, with 7 bases fitting TRBD1. The V gene end was trimmed by 0 bases and the J gene end by 3 bases; junction bases not matched to a gene: 22. This CDR3 is built from 21 residues. Germline V gene data show CDR1 as MNHEY and CDR2 as SVGAGI. CDR3 protein: CASSYSDGRSNRQGLKETQYF. Here the CDR3 DNA reads TGTGCCAGCAGTTACTCGGACGGACGCTCGAACAGACAGGGTCTAAAAGAGACCCAGTACTTC.

This clonotype was found a few times. The chain has TRBV5-1 and TRBJ2-1, with D tentatively TRBD1 or TRBD2 (5 bases each). Trimming removed 0 bases at V and 0 bases at J, with 7 bases between. Germline V CDR1 and CDR2: SGHRS, YFSETQ. The CDR3 contains 15 residues. The CDR3 here is CASSLDGGSYNEQFF. For the CDR3, the DNA is TGCGCCAGCAGCTTGGATGGGGGCTCCTACAATGAGCAGTTCTTC.

This chain links TRBV5-1 with TRBJ2-7, with TRBD2 matching over 7 bases. Trimming removed 2 bases from V and 5 bases from J; junction bases left unmatched: 7. The CDR3 spans 14 residues. Germline V lookup: CDR1 SGHRS, CDR2 YFSETQ. Here the CDR3 reads CASSLAGLTDEQYF. CDR3 bases: TGCGCCAGCAGCTTAGCGGGGCTGACGGACGAGCAGTACTTC.